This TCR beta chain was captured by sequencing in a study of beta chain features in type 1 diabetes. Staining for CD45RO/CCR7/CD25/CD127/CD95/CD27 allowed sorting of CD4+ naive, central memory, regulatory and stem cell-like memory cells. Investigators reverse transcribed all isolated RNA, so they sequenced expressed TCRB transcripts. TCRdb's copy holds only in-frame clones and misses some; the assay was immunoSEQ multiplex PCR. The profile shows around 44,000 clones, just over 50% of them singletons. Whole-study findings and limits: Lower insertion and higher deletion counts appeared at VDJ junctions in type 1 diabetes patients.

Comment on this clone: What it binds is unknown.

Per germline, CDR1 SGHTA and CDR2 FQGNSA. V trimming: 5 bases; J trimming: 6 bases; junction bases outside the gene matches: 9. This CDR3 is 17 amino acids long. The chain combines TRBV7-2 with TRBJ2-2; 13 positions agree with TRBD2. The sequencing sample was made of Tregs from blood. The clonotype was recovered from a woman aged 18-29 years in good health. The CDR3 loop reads CASSPHWTSGSSGELFF. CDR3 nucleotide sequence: TGTGCCAGCAGCCCTCACTGGACTAGCGGGAGTTCCGGGGAGCTGTTTTTT.